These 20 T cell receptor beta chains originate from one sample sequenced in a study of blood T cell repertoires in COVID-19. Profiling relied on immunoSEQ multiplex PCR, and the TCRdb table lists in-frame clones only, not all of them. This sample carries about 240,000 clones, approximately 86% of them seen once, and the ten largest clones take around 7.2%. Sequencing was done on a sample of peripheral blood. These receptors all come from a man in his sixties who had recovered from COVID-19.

CDR3 protein: CASRETGGAYGYTF. Here the CDR3 DNA reads TGTGCCAGCAGAGAGACAGGGGGCGCTTACGGCTACACCTTC. V usage is TRBV6-5 and J usage is TRBJ1-2, with 10 bases identical to TRBD1. The CDR3 spans 14 residues. The J segment lost 8 bases and the V segment lost 6 bases, leaving 9 bases of the junction unmatched. Germline values: CDR1 MNHEY, CDR2 SVGAGI.

CDR3 sequence reads: CASSLTRVPGEAFF. The DNA of the CDR3 is TGTGCCAGCAGCTTGACCAGGGTCCCCGGCGAAGCTTTCTTT. The chain is built from TRBV6-1 and TRBJ1-1, with D perhaps matching TRBD1 (5 bases). CDR1 and CDR2 from the germline V gene are MNHNS and SASEGT. V was trimmed by 6 bases and J by 8 bases, leaving 19 bases between them. This CDR3 spans 14 amino acids.

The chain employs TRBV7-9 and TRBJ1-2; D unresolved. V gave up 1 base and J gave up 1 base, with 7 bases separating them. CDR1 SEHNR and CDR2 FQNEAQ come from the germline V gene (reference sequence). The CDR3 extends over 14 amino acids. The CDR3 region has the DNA TGTGCCAGCAGCTTAGGGGCCCGTAACTATGGCTACACCTTC. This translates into CASSLGARNYGYTF.

The CDR3 loop is CASSPLDRAYGYTF. CDR3 bases: TGTGCCAGCAGTCCCTTGGACAGGGCCTATGGCTACACCTTC. The chain combines TRBV27 with TRBJ1-2; 8 positions agree with TRBD1. Germline V gene lookup returns CDR1 MNHEY and CDR2 SMNVEV (reference sequence). V dropped 5 bases and J dropped 4; count of bases not matched to a gene: 6. The CDR3 consists of 14 residues.

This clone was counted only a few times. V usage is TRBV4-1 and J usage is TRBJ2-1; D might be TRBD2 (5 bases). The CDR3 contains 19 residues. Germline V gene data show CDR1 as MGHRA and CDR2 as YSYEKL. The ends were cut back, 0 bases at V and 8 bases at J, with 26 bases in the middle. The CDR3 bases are TGCGCCAGCAGCCAAGATTCTTCGCAGGACCCTTCTCGGGATGATGAGCAGTTCTTC. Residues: CASSQDSSQDPSRDDEQFF.

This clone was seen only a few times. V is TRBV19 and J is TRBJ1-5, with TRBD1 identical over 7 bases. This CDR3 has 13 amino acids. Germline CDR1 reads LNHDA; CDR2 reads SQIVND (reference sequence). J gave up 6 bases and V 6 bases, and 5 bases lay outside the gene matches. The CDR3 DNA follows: TGTGCCAGTAGCGACAGGGTCGGTCAGCCCCAGCATTTT. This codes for CASSDRVGQPQHF.

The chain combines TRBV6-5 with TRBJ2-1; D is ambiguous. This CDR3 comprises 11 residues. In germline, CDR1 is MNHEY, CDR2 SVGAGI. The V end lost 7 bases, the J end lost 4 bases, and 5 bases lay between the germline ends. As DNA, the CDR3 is TGTGCCAGCACCCTATACAATGAGCAGTTCTTC. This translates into CASTLYNEQFF.

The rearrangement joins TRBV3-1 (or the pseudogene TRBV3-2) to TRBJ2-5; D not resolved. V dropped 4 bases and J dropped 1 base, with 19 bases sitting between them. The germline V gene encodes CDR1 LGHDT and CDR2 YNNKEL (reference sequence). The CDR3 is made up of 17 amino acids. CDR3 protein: CASSPRVRLSFQETQYF. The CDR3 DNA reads TGTGCCAGCAGCCCCCGCGTTCGGTTGAGTTTCCAAGAGACCCAGTACTTC.

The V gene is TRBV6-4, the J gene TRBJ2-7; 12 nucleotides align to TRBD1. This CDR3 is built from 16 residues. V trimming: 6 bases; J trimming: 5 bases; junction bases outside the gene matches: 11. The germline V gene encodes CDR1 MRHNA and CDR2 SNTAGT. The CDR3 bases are TGTGCCAGCAGCCGTACAAGGGACAGGGGGCGGCACGAGCAGTACGTC. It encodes CASSRTRDRGRHEQYV.

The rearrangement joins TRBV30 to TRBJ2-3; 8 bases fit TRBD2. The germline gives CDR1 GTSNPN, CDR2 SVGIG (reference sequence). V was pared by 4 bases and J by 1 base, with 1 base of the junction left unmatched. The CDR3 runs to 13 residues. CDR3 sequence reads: CAWTGGGTDTQYF. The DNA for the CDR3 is TGTGCCTGGACCGGGGGGGGCACAGATACGCAGTATTTT.

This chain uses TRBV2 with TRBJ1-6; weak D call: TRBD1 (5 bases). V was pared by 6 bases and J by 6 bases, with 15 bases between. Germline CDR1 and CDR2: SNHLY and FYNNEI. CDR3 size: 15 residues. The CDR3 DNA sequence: TGTGCCAGCAGGGCTCAAGGGGCCTCTAATTCACCCCTCCACTTT. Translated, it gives CASRAQGASNSPLHF.

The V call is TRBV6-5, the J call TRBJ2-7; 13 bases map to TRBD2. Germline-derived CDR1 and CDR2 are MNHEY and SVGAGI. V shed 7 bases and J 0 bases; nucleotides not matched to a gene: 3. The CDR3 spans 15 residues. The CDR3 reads CASTRTSGGSYEQYF. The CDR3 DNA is TGTGCCAGCACCCGGACTAGCGGGGGCTCCTACGAGCAGTACTTC.

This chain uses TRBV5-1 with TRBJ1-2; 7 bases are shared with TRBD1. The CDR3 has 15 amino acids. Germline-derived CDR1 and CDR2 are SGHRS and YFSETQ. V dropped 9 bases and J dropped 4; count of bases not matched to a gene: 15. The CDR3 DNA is TGCGCCACTACGGAAGGGACAGTCAACTTCTATGGCTACACCTTC. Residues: CATTEGTVNFYGYTF.

The CDR3 loop is CASSSILPGQVYYEQYF. In DNA, the CDR3 is TGTGCCAGCAGTTCGATACTCCCCGGACAGGTATACTACGAGCAGTACTTC. The genes are TRBV11-2 and TRBJ2-7, with TRBD1 identical over 7 bases. Germline V gene lookup returns CDR1 SGHAT and CDR2 FQNNGV. This CDR3 has 17 amino acids. The J segment lost 3 bases and the V segment lost 6 bases, leaving 17 bases of the junction unmatched.

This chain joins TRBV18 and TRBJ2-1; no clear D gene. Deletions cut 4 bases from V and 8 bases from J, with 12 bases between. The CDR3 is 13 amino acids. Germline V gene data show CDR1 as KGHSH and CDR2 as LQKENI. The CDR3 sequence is CASSRMVTDEQFF. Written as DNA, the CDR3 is TGTGCCAGCTCACGCATGGTAACGGATGAGCAGTTCTTC.

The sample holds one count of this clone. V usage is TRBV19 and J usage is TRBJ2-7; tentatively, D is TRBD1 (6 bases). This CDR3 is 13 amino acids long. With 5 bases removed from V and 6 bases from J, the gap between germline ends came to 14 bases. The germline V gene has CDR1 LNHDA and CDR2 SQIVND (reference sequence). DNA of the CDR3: TGTGCCAGTAGTCTTGAAAGAGGGGGCGAGCAGTACGTC. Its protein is CASSLERGGEQYV.

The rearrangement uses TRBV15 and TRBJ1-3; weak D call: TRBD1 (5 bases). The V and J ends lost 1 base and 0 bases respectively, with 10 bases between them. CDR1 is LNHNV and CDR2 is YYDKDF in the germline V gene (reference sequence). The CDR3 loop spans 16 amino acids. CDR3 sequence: CATSRGRGSSGNTIYF. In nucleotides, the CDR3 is TGTGCCACCAGCAGAGGTCGGGGGTCCTCTGGAAACACCATATATTTT.

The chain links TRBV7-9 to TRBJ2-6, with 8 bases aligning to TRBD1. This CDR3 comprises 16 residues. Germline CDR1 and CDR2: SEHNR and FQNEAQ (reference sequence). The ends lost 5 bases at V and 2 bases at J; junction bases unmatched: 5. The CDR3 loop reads CASSALQGAGANVLTF. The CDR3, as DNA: TGTGCCAGCAGCGCTCTACAGGGGGCTGGGGCCAACGTCCTGACTTTC.

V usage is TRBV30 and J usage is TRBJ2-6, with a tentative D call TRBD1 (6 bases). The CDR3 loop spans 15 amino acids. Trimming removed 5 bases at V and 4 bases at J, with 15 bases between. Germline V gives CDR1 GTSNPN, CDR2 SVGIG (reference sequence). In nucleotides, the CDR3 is TGTGCCTGGGGGGACACAGGGTTAGGGGCCAACGTCCTGACTTTC. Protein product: CAWGDTGLGANVLTF.

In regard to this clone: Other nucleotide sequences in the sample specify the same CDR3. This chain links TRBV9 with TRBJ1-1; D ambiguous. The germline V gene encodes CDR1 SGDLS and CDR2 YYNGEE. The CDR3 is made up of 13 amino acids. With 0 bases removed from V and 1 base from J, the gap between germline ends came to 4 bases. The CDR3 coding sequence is TGTGCCAGCAGCGTAGCAGGGAACACTGAAGCTTTCTTT. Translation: CASSVAGNTEAFF.